Following are 20 T cell receptor beta chains from one sample sequenced in a study of cytomegalovirus exposure and HLA in healthy donors. Both 60 Vbeta primers and 13 Jbeta primers went into the PCR. Measured with immunoSEQ multiplex PCR; TCRdb has only the in-frame clones, and not every one. The sample yields fewer than 200,000 clones, around 68% seen once. The source material was PBMCs. Receptor source: a man in his forties or fifties in good health and CMV-seronegative.

This chain links TRBV6-4 with TRBJ1-6; TRBD1 agrees at 9 bases. This CDR3 is 17 amino acids long. After removal of 4 bases from V and 6 bases from J, the junction contained 10 bases not matched to a gene. In germline, CDR1 is MRHNA, CDR2 SNTAGT. The CDR3 coding sequence is TGTGCCAGCAGTGTCCGGACAGGGGATTCTATTAATTCACCCCTCCACTTT. Residues: CASSVRTGDSINSPLHF.

The rearrangement links TRBV6-1 to TRBJ2-7; D is perhaps TRBD2 (5 bases). Germline V lookup: CDR1 MNHNS, CDR2 SASEGT. The CDR3 has 15 residues. The V end was cut by 0 bases, the J end by 7 bases, with 16 bases between. The chain's CDR3 is CASSEAAGFPGEQYF. CDR3 nucleotides: TGTGCCAGCAGTGAAGCGGCGGGCTTCCCGGGGGAGCAGTACTTC.

As for this clone: At one end, the junction sequence differs from germline, possibly due to a read error. The sample holds other DNA sequences that translate to the same CDR3. The chain recombines TRBV7-7 with TRBJ2-3; 8 nucleotides align to TRBD1. There are 14 residues in the CDR3. From germline, CDR1 is SSHAT and CDR2 FNYEAQ (reference sequence). CDR3 in DNA: TGTGCTAGCAGCCTGACAGGGGGCACAGATACGCAGTATTTT. This codes for CASSLTGGTDTQYF.

The chain carries TRBV11-2 and TRBJ1-3; the D gene is possibly TRBD1 (6 bases). The CDR3 length is 15 residues. Trimming shortened V by 6 bases and J by 0 bases, and 12 bases separated the two germline ends. Germline V gene lookup returns CDR1 SGHAT and CDR2 FQNNGV. The CDR3 protein is CASRPQGFSGNTIYF. CDR3 sequence (DNA): TGTGCCAGCAGGCCCCAGGGGTTCTCTGGAAACACCATATATTTT. Full variable domain (outside the CDR3, taken from reference TRBV11-2 and TRBJ1-3): EAGVAQSPRYKIIEKRQSVAFWCNPISGHATLYWYQQILGQGPKLLIQFQNNGVVDDSQLPKDRFSAERLKGVDSTLKIQPAKLEDSAVYLCASRPQGFSGNTIYFGEGSWLTVV.

This clone came up a few times. V is TRBV5-4 and J is TRBJ2-2; 7 bases are shared with TRBD1. V trimming: 5 bases; J trimming: 3 bases; junction bases outside the gene matches: 4. The CDR3 loop spans 14 amino acids. CDR1 is SGHNT, CDR2 YYREEE, per germline (reference sequence). In DNA, the CDR3 is TGTGCCAGCAGACGGGACAGCTACACCGGGGAGCTGTTTTTT. Its translation is CASRRDSYTGELFF. The full variable domain, its missing parts supplied by reference TRBV5-4 and TRBJ2-2, is ETGVTQSPTHLIKTRGQQVTLRCSSQSGHNTVSWYQQALGQGPQFIFQYYREEENGRGNFPPRFSGLQFPNYSSELNVNALELDDSALYLCASRRDSYTGELFFGEGSRLTVL.

This sequence joins TRBV5-1 and TRBJ1-1; D is perhaps TRBD1 (5 bases). CDR1 is SGHRS and CDR2 is YFSETQ in the germline V gene. Trimming pared 0 bases from V and 5 bases from J, leaving 11 bases between. CDR3 length equals 14 residues. As DNA, the CDR3 is TGCGCCAGCAGCTTGGGAGCGGGGGTTACTGAAGCTTTCTTT. Its protein is CASSLGAGVTEAFF.

The chain links TRBV6-1 to TRBJ1-2, with 7 bases aligning to TRBD1. The V gene's germline CDR1 is MNHNS and CDR2 SASEGT. The CDR3 totals 15 residues. V shed 6 bases and J 0 bases; nucleotides not matched to a gene: 7. CDR3 nucleotides: TGTGCCAGCAGCGCCCTTGGACAGGCTAACTATGGCTACACCTTC. It specifies CASSALGQANYGYTF.

The CDR3 protein is CARSLRQGTEKLFF. The CDR3 bases are TGTGCCAGAAGCTTGCGGCAGGGGACGGAAAAACTGTTTTTT. The chain joins TRBV5-3 to TRBJ1-4; TRBD1 is a possible D gene (6 bases). TRBV5-3 is annotated as an ORF whose role is uncertain. This CDR3 is built from 14 residues. V lost 1 base and J 8 bases, leaving 12 bases between the germline ends.

The V and J genes are TRBV7-9 and TRBJ2-1; 8 bases fit TRBD1. V dropped 5 bases and J dropped 6; count of bases not matched to a gene: 9. The germline gives CDR1 SEHNR, CDR2 FQNEAQ (reference sequence). The CDR3 spans 15 residues. The CDR3 sequence is CASSAWTGKGNEQFF. As DNA, the CDR3 is TGTGCCAGCAGCGCCTGGACAGGGAAGGGCAATGAGCAGTTCTTC. Drawing the rest from reference TRBV7-9 and TRBJ2-1, the complete variable domain is DTGVSQNPRHKITKRGQNVTFRCDPISEHNRLYWYRQTLGQGPEFLTYFQNEAQLEKSRLLSDRFSAERPKGSFSTLEIQRTEQGDSAMYLCASSAWTGKGNEQFFGPGTRLTVL.

The chain carries TRBV28 and TRBJ1-5, with no clear D. V dropped 1 base and J dropped 7 bases, with 11 bases sitting between them. This CDR3 region has 14 residues. Germline V gives CDR1 MDHEN, CDR2 SYDVKM. The CDR3, as DNA: TGTGCCAGCAGTTTATTAGCCAACCCCCAGCCCCAGCATTTT. Translation gives CASSLLANPQPQHF.

V is TRBV4-1 and J is TRBJ1-2; TRBD1 matches at 9 bases. CDR1 is MGHRA, CDR2 YSYEKL, per germline. The V gene end was trimmed by 5 bases and the J gene end by 2 bases; junction bases not matched to a gene: 6. The CDR3 totals 15 residues. This chain's CDR3 is CASSSRQGGNYGYTF. Here the CDR3 DNA reads TGCGCCAGCAGCTCGCGACAGGGGGGGAACTATGGCTACACCTTC.

The count of this clone is one. The gene calls are TRBV4-1 and TRBJ2-7, with TRBD1 identical over 10 bases. CDR1 and CDR2 (germline): MGHRA, YSYEKL. Trimming took 0 bases from V and 7 from J; bases not matched to a gene: 12. The CDR3 has 17 amino acids. The CDR3 reads CASSQDPSTGGKVEQYF. Here the CDR3 DNA reads TGCGCCAGCAGCCAAGATCCCTCGACAGGGGGCAAGGTAGAGCAGTACTTC.

The chain employs TRBV28 and TRBJ1-2; perhaps TRBD1 as D (5 bases). This CDR3 region has 15 residues. The germline CDR1 and CDR2 sequences are MDHEN and SYDVKM. Trimming stripped 3 bases from V and 1 base from J, with 12 bases between. The CDR3 protein is CASSFVSQGNYGYTF. For the CDR3, the DNA is TGTGCCAGCAGTTTTGTTAGTCAGGGTAACTATGGCTACACCTTC.

The gene calls are TRBV18 and TRBJ1-2; TRBD1 is a possible D gene (6 bases). Trimming cost V 0 bases and J 2 bases, with 13 bases left between them. The CDR3 totals 16 residues. Germline CDR1 KGHSH, CDR2 LQKENI. CDR3: CASSPPNRERNYGYTF. The CDR3 bases are TGTGCCAGCTCACCACCGAACAGGGAGAGGAACTATGGCTACACCTTC.

The rearrangement uses TRBV11-1 and TRBJ2-7; 10 nucleotides align to TRBD2. This CDR3 has 15 residues. V was pared by 5 bases and J by 2 bases, with 6 bases of the junction left unmatched. The germline V gene encodes CDR1 SGHAT and CDR2 FQDESV (reference sequence). The CDR3 reads CASSDGLAAAYEQYF. The DNA for the CDR3 is TGTGCCAGCAGCGATGGACTAGCGGCTGCCTACGAGCAGTACTTC.

This clone has only a few counts. The rearrangement joins TRBV6-5 to TRBJ2-2; D remains unclear. The CDR3 sequence is 16 residues long. Germline V gene data show CDR1 as MNHEY and CDR2 as SVGAGI. V lost 0 bases to trimming and J lost 3 bases, with 11 bases between them. The CDR3, as DNA: TGTGCCAGCAGTTACTCGAATATAGCTTACACCGGGGAGCTGTTTTTT. Amino acids: CASSYSNIAYTGELFF.

This rearrangement joins TRBV19 to TRBJ2-7; 8 bases line up with TRBD2. Looked up from germline, CDR1 is LNHDA and CDR2 is SQIVND (reference sequence). CDR3 length: 15 amino acids. The V and J ends lost 8 bases and 3 bases, in that order; junction bases with no gene match: 12. CDR3 nucleotide sequence: TGTGCCAGTGCCGCCTCCCGGGGGGGAGGCTACGAGCAGTACTTC. Its protein is CASAASRGGGYEQYF.

The genes are TRBV7-2 and TRBJ2-5; D not resolved. From germline, CDR1 is SGHTA and CDR2 FQGNSA. The CDR3 length is 13 residues. Trimming left V 1 base short and J 5 bases short, with 8 bases between. The CDR3 reads CASSLGQRETQYF. In DNA form, the CDR3 reads TGTGCCAGCAGCTTAGGACAAAGGGAGACCCAGTACTTC.

The chain links TRBV14 to TRBJ1-2; 10 bases align to TRBD1. The V and J ends lost 1 base and 3 bases, in that order; junction bases with no gene match: 5. From germline, CDR1 is SGHDN and CDR2 FVKESK. The CDR3 runs 16 residues. The CDR3 loop is CASSQVGDRGDYGYTF. In DNA form, the CDR3 reads TGTGCCAGCAGCCAAGTGGGGGACAGGGGCGACTATGGCTACACCTTC.

This clone turned up a few times. This chain uses TRBV4-3 with TRBJ1-3; D is ambiguous. The CDR3 has 15 amino acids. V was trimmed by 2 bases and J by 1 base, leaving 9 bases between them. Germline V gene sequence: CDR1 LGHNA, CDR2 YSLEER. Here the CDR3 DNA reads TGCGCCAGCAGCCAAAACAGCTTTTCTGGAAACACCATATATTTT. This sequence encodes CASSQNSFSGNTIYF.